Shown below are 30 T cell receptor beta chains from a single sample sequenced in a study of human T cells and chemical hapten exposure. TCRdb re-analysed the RACE reads in MiXCR, keeping a single row per CDR3 protein. This sample has around 120,000 distinct CDR3 sequences, with roughly an eighth found just once. Regarding time point: patch test 1, 2 weeks after DPC sensitization. Treatment noted: therapeutic diphenylcyclopropenone sensitization with weekly scalp DPC. The source material was whole blood, sampled in connection with sensitization to the hapten diphenylcyclopropenone (DPC). The receptors come from a man between 18 and 35 years old with alopecia areata. Some clones in this sample may be carry-over from other donors' samples.

This chain connects TRBV9 to TRBJ1-2; 8 positions match TRBD1. The CDR3 is made up of 13 amino acids. From germline, CDR1 is SGDLS and CDR2 YYNGEE. J lost 6 bases, V lost 5 bases, and 6 bases had no gene match. The CDR3 bases are TGTGCCAGCAGTGTGGACAGGGAGCATGGCTACACCTTC. It translates to CASSVDREHGYTF.

CDR3: CASSLGLSGTQYF. DNA of the CDR3: TGTGCCAGCAGCTTAGGTCTGAGCGGGACCCAGTACTTC. The V and J genes are TRBV7-9 and TRBJ2-5; D may be TRBD2 (5 bases). This CDR3 is built from 13 residues. CDR1 is SEHNR, CDR2 FQNEAQ, per germline (reference sequence). Trimming cost V 1 base and J 7 bases, with 10 bases left between them.

This clonotype occurred a few times. V usage is TRBV6-4 and J usage is TRBJ2-3, with 8 bases aligning to TRBD2. Germline assignment: CDR1 MRHNA and CDR2 SNTAGT. V lost 5 bases and J lost 6; bases outside the gene matches: 13. This CDR3 spans 16 amino acids. CDR3: CASSPTASGGRDTQYF. DNA of the CDR3: TGTGCCAGCAGTCCTACGGCAAGCGGGGGCCGGGATACGCAGTATTTT.

This clonotype occurred many times. The chain joins TRBV24-1 to TRBJ1-1, with D uncertain. Germline V gene lookup returns CDR1 KGHDR and CDR2 SFDVKD. V lost 3 bases to trimming and J lost 2 bases, with 6 bases between them. The CDR3 has 13 amino acids. The CDR3 DNA sequence: TGTGCCACCAGTGATGGGGTCAACACTGAAGCTTTCTTT. It yields the protein CATSDGVNTEAFF.

This clonotype has a handful of counts. The CDR3 reads CASSLMSPEQFF. CDR3 DNA sequence: TGTGCCAGCAGCTTAATGAGTCCCGAGCAGTTCTTC. The chain links TRBV7-2 to TRBJ2-1; D is unresolved. V dropped 2 bases and J dropped 10 bases, with 9 bases sitting between them. The CDR3 sequence is 12 residues long. In germline, CDR1 is SGHTA, CDR2 FQGNSA.

This clonotype turned up a few times. The chain's CDR3 is CASSQGKETKNIQYF. CDR3 coding DNA: TGCGCCAGCAGCCAGGGTAAAGAGACCAAAAACATTCAGTACTTC. The chain has TRBV4-1 and TRBJ2-4; D is undetermined. The V end was cut by 3 bases, the J end by 2 bases, with 11 bases between. CDR3 length: 15 amino acids. From germline, CDR1 is MGHRA and CDR2 YSYEKL.

This clonotype appeared many times. The V gene is TRBV15, the J gene TRBJ2-3; a possible D gene is TRBD1 (6 bases). Trimming stripped 1 base from V and 4 bases from J, with 12 bases between. The CDR3 runs to 15 residues. Germline V gene sequence: CDR1 LNHNV, CDR2 YYDKDF (reference sequence). Written as DNA, the CDR3 is TGTGCCACCAGCAGAGTGGGGGCCGGGTCAGATACGCAGTATTTT. Amino acids: CATSRVGAGSDTQYF.

This chain uses TRBV6-6 with TRBJ2-1; tentative D call: TRBD2 (6 bases). Trimming left V 0 bases short and J 8 bases short, with 8 bases between. Germline V gives CDR1 MNHNY, CDR2 SVGAGI (reference sequence). The CDR3 runs to 13 residues. The CDR3 DNA reads as TGTGCCAGCAGTTACTCTCCGGGAGATGAGCAGTTCTTC. As protein: CASSYSPGDEQFF.

In this sample, this clonotype turned up many times. The genes are TRBV5-1 and TRBJ2-2, with TRBD1 matching 8 bases. The CDR3 runs 15 residues. Germline CDR1 and CDR2: SGHRS and YFSETQ. V trimming: 3 bases; J trimming: 1 base; junction bases outside the gene matches: 2. This CDR3 is CASSSGQGNTGELFF. For the CDR3, the DNA is TGCGCCAGCAGCTCCGGACAGGGGAACACCGGGGAGCTGTTTTTT.

V and J are TRBV6-2 or TRBV6-3 and TRBJ1-5; 7 positions agree with TRBD1. CDR3 length equals 12 residues. V shed 7 bases and J 5 bases; nucleotides not matched to a gene: 2. Germline CDR1 reads MNHEY; CDR2 reads SVGEGT. CDR3 protein: CASNRGDQPQHF. The CDR3 nucleotides read TGTGCCAGCAACAGGGGCGATCAGCCCCAGCATTTT.

Only a few counts were recorded for this clonotype. This chain connects TRBV5-1 to TRBJ2-7; weak D call: TRBD2 (5 bases). From germline, CDR1 is SGHRS and CDR2 YFSETQ. The CDR3 contains 18 residues. V was clipped by 1 base and J by 0 bases, with 20 bases between them. CDR3 region: CASSLSAADDTYSYEQYF. CDR3 sequence (DNA): TGCGCCAGCAGCTTGTCAGCGGCGGACGACACATACTCCTACGAGCAGTACTTC.

This clonotype showed up many times. CDR3 nucleotides: TGTGCCAGCAGCTTTAGCGCCGTCTTTATAGGACAGGACAATCAGCCCCAGCATTTT. Translation gives CASSFSAVFIGQDNQPQHF. The V and J genes are TRBV7-8 and TRBJ1-5, with 7 bases matching TRBD1. V dropped 3 bases and J dropped 3; count of bases not matched to a gene: 17. This CDR3 spans 19 amino acids. CDR1 is SGHVS, CDR2 FQNEAQ, per germline.

CDR3 in DNA: TGCAGCGTTGATAACAGGGAATCCTGGCGAGAGACCCAGTACTTC. This gives the protein CSVDNRESWRETQYF. V and J are TRBV29-1 and TRBJ2-5; D possibly corresponds to TRBD1 (6 bases). V was cut by 3 bases and J by 4 bases, with 18 bases left in between. The CDR3 spans 15 residues. Germline-derived CDR1 and CDR2 are SQVTM and ANQGSEA. Together with reference TRBV29-1 and TRBJ2-5, the CDR3 gives the full variable domain: SAVISQKPSRDICQRGTSLTIQCQVDSQVTMMFWYRQQPGQSLTLIATANQGSEATYESGFVIDKFPISRPNLTFSTLTVSNMSPEDSSIYLCSVDNRESWRETQYFGPGTRLLVL.

The gene calls are TRBV7-2 and TRBJ2-5; the D is unclear. The germline V gene encodes CDR1 SGHTA and CDR2 FQGNSA. The germline V and J ends were trimmed by 5 bases and 4 bases, with 5 bases remaining between them. This CDR3 region has 11 residues. CDR3 in amino acids: CASSNVETQYF. CDR3 bases: TGTGCCAGCAGCAATGTAGAGACCCAGTACTTC.

In this sample, this clonotype turned up a few times. The V call is TRBV5-1, the J call TRBJ2-1; a possible D gene is TRBD1 (5 bases). The V and J ends lost 4 bases and 10 bases respectively, with 12 bases between them. Looked up from germline, CDR1 is SGHRS and CDR2 is YFSETQ. This CDR3 is 12 amino acids long. CDR3 DNA: TGCGCCAGCAGCCAAACAGGTAAAGAGCAGTTCTTC. Protein: CASSQTGKEQFF.

DNA of the CDR3: TGTGCCAGCAGTGAGGCCTCCTTCACAGATACGCAGTATTTT. This translates into CASSEASFTDTQYF. The chain combines TRBV2 with TRBJ2-3; D unresolved. Per the germline V gene, CDR1 is SNHLY and CDR2 is FYNNEI. The CDR3 runs to 14 residues. V lost 3 bases, J lost 2 bases, and 9 bases lay in between.

V is TRBV11-2 and J is TRBJ2-2; D not certain. CDR1 and CDR2 from the germline V gene are SGHAT and FQNNGV. V lost 4 bases to trimming and J lost 7 bases, with 16 bases between them. The CDR3 loop spans 15 amino acids. The DNA for the CDR3 is TGTGCCAGCAGCTCCACCGGGCCCCTCGGCGGGGAGCTGTTTTTT. Amino acid sequence: CASSSTGPLGGELFF.

The chain employs TRBV7-3 and TRBJ1-1; D is undetermined. The germline CDR1 and CDR2 sequences are SGHTA and FQGTGA. The V end lost 2 bases, the J end lost 0 bases, and 13 bases lay between the germline ends. This CDR3 comprises 16 residues. The CDR3 DNA reads as TGTGCCAGCAGCTTAGAGAGAAAATTAATGAACACTGAAGCTTTCTTT. Its protein is CASSLERKLMNTEAFF.

The chain joins TRBV6-5 to TRBJ2-3; tentatively, D is TRBD1 or TRBD2 (5 bases each). The CDR3 has 18 amino acids. Germline CDR1 reads MNHEY; CDR2 reads SVGAGI. Trimming stripped 0 bases from V and 5 bases from J, with 21 bases between. The CDR3, as DNA: TGTGCCAGCAGTTACTCGAGGAGTGGGGGAAGTATTTTAGATACGCAGTATTTT. This codes for CASSYSRSGGSILDTQYF.

There are a few counts of this clonotype. The CDR3: CASSQDRELMNTEAFF. CDR3 bases: TGCGCCAGCAGCCAAGATCGCGAGCTAATGAACACTGAAGCTTTCTTT. V is TRBV4-3 and J is TRBJ1-1; unclear D gene. Deletions cut 0 bases from V and 0 bases from J, with 11 bases between. This CDR3 spans 16 amino acids. In germline, CDR1 is LGHNA, CDR2 YSLEER.

The chain employs TRBV6-2 or TRBV6-3 and TRBJ2-6; 7 bases line up with TRBD1. This CDR3 region has 16 residues. CDR1 MNHEY and CDR2 SVGEGT come from the germline V gene. The junction had 9 bases not matched to a gene; V was cut back by 6 bases and J by 4 bases. The CDR3 loop reads CASSKDRAPGANVLTF. CDR3 in DNA: TGTGCCAGCAGCAAAGACAGGGCACCCGGGGCCAACGTCCTGACTTTC.

This chain connects TRBV6-2 or TRBV6-3 to TRBJ2-7; D might be TRBD1 (6 bases). CDR1 MNHEY and CDR2 SVGEGT come from the germline V gene. V was shortened by 6 bases and J by 2 bases, with 14 bases between the two germline ends. This CDR3 has 14 amino acids. This CDR3 reads CASRSAGQTYEQYV. The DNA for the CDR3 is TGTGCCAGCAGATCCGCCGGACAGACCTACGAGCAGTACGTC.

The genes are TRBV19 and TRBJ2-3, with D perhaps matching TRBD2 (6 bases). The CDR3 runs 12 residues. The germline V gene encodes CDR1 LNHDA and CDR2 SQIVND (reference sequence). Trimming took off 9 bases at V and 5 bases at J, with 12 bases between the two ends. The CDR3 is CASGGDLDTQYF. The DNA of the CDR3 is TGTGCCAGCGGAGGGGACTTAGATACGCAGTATTTT.

There are a few counts of this clonotype. CDR3 nucleotide sequence: TGCGCCAGCGGGGCGGGACAGCTCTATGGCTACACCTTC. This translates into CASGAGQLYGYTF. This rearrangement joins TRBV10-1 to TRBJ1-2; 7 positions agree with TRBD1. Germline CDR1 reads WNHNN; CDR2 reads SYGVQD (reference sequence). V lost 8 bases, J lost 4 bases, and 7 bases stayed unmatched. The CDR3 runs to 13 residues.

Only a few counts were recorded for this clonotype. The gene calls are TRBV6-2 or TRBV6-3 and TRBJ2-7; either TRBD1 or TRBD2 may supply D (6 bases each). V was cut by 7 bases and J by 2 bases, with 15 bases left in between. The CDR3 extends over 14 amino acids. Germline V lookup: CDR1 MNHEY, CDR2 SVGEGT. As DNA, the CDR3 is TGTGCCAGCACCAAGACTAGGACAGCCTACGAGCAGTACTTC. It is translated as CASTKTRTAYEQYF.

The chain employs TRBV19 and TRBJ1-5, with unresolved D. This CDR3 comprises 15 residues. Trimming left V 0 bases short and J 6 bases short, with 12 bases between. Germline-derived CDR1 and CDR2 are LNHDA and SQIVND (reference sequence). Written as DNA, the CDR3 is TGTGCCAGTAGTATAGATCTCCGGGATGGTCAGCCCCAGCATTTT. Its protein is CASSIDLRDGQPQHF.

This chain joins TRBV7-3 and TRBJ1-6, with D possibly being TRBD1 (5 bases). Germline V gene sequence: CDR1 SGHTA, CDR2 FQGTGA. This CDR3 has 15 residues. V was shortened by 8 bases and J by 6 bases, with 17 bases between the two germline ends. CDR3 nucleotides: TGTGCCAGCTCACGGGACGGGACGCGTAATTCACCCCTCCACTTT. Its protein product is CASSRDGTRNSPLHF. The full variable domain, in which reference TRBV7-3 and TRBJ1-6 provide the parts outside the CDR3, is GAGVSQTPSNKVTEKGKYVELRCDPISGHTALYWYRQSLGQGPEFLIYFQGTGAADDSGLPNDRFFAVRPEGSVSTLKIQRTERGDSAVYLCASSRDGTRNSPLHFGNGTRLTVT.

The table lists this clonotype with a few counts. The genes are TRBV2 and TRBJ1-5, with TRBD1 as a possible D gene (5 bases). V was pared by 2 bases and J by 3 bases, with 17 bases between. CDR3 length: 17 residues. Per germline, CDR1 SNHLY and CDR2 FYNNEI. The CDR3 loop reads CASSERPGHLDNQPQHF. The DNA of the CDR3 is TGTGCCAGCAGTGAACGCCCCGGACACCTAGACAATCAGCCCCAGCATTTT.

The gene calls are TRBV7-2 and TRBJ2-5; D perhaps matches TRBD1 (5 bases). Germline values: CDR1 SGHTA, CDR2 FQGNSA. The CDR3 has 16 residues. The V end lost 1 base, the J end lost 2 bases, and 14 bases lay between the germline ends. CDR3 in DNA: TGTGCCAGCAGCTTAGTTTCCGGCCAGGGACAAGAGACCCAGTACTTC. Protein sequence: CASSLVSGQGQETQYF.

This rearrangement joins TRBV4-1 to TRBJ1-2; TRBD1 is a possible D gene (6 bases). Deletions cut 4 bases from V and 5 bases from J, with 20 bases between. CDR1 and CDR2 from the germline V gene are MGHRA and YSYEKL. The CDR3 loop spans 16 amino acids. The DNA of the CDR3 is TGCGCCAGCAGCCGTGGTCCGGGGGGCTCAGTTTATGGCTACACCTTC. This encodes CASSRGPGGSVYGYTF.